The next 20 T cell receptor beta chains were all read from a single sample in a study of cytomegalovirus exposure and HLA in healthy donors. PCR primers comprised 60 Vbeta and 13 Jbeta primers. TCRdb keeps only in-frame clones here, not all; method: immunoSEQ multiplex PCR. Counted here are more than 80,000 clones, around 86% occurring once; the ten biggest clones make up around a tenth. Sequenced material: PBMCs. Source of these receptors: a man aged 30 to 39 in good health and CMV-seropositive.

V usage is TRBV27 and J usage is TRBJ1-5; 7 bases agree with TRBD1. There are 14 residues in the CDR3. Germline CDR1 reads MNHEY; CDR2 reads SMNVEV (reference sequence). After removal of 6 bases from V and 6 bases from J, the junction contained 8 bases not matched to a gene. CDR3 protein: CASRQNRGSQPQHF. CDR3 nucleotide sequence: TGTGCCAGCAGACAAAACAGGGGAAGTCAGCCCCAGCATTTT.

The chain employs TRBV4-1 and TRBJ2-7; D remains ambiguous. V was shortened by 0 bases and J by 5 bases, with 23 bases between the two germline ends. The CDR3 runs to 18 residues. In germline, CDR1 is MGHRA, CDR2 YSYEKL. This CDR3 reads CASSQEETWAIDENEQYF. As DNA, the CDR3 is TGCGCCAGCAGCCAAGAAGAAACTTGGGCCATCGACGAGAACGAGCAGTACTTC.

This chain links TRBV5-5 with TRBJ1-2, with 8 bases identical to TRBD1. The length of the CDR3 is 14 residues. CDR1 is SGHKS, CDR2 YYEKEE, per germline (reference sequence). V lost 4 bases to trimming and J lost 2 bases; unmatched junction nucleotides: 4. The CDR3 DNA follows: TGTGCCAGCAGCATCCGGACAGGGAACTATGGCTACACCTTC. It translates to CASSIRTGNYGYTF.

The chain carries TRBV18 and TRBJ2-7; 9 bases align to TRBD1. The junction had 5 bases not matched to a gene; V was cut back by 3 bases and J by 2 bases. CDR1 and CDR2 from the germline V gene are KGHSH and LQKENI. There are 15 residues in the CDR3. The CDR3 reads CASSPSTGGTYEQYF. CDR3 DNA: TGTGCCAGCTCACCGTCGACAGGGGGAACCTACGAGCAGTACTTC.

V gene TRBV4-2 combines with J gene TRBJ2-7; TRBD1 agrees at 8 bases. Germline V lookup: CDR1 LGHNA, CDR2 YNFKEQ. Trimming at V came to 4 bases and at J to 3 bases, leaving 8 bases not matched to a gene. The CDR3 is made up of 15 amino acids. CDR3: CASSPSQGALYEQYF. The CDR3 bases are TGTGCCAGCAGCCCCTCCCAGGGGGCCCTCTACGAGCAGTACTTC.

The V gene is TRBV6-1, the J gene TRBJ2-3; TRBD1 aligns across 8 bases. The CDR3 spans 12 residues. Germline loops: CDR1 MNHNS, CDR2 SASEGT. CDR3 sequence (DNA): TGTGCGGGGAGACAGGGGTATGGTACGCAGTATTTT. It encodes CAGRQGYGTQYF.

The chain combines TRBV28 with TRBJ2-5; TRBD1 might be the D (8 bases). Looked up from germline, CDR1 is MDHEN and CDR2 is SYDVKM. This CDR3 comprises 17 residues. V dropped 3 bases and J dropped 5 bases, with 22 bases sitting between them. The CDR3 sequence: CASSFRTGREPHETQYF. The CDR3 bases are TGTGCCAGCAGTTTTCGGACAGGGAGGGAGCCTCACGAGACCCAGTACTTC.

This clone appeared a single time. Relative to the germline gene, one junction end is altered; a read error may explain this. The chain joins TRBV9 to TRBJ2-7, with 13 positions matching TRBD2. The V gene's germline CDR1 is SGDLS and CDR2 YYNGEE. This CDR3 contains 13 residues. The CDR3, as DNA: TGTGCCAGCAGCGTTGGGACTAGCGGGAACCCACTCTTC. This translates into CASSVGTSGNPLF.

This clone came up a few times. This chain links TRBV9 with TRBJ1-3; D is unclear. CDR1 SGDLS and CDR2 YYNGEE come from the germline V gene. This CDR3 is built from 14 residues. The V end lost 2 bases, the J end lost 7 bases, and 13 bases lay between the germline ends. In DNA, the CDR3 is TGTGCCAGCAGCGTCCTTGACTGGCCGAACACCATATATTTT. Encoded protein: CASSVLDWPNTIYF.

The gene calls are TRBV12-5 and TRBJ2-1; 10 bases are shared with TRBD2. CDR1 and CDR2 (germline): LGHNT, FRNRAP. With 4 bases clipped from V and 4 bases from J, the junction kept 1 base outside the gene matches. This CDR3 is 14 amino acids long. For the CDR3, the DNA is TGTGCTAGTGGTTCGGGACTAGCGTACAATGAGCAGTTCTTC. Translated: CASGSGLAYNEQFF.

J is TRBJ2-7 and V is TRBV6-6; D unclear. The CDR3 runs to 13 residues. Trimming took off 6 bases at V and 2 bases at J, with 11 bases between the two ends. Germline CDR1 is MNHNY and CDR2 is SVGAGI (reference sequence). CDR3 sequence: CASSTSTPYEQYF. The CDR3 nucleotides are TGTGCCAGCAGCACATCCACCCCCTACGAGCAGTACTTC.

The CDR3 DNA is TGTGCCAGCAGCTCTGTTTGGACAGGGGGCAAGAACACCGGGGAGCTGTTTTTT. Protein: CASSSVWTGGKNTGELFF. This chain links TRBV7-9 with TRBJ2-2; 11 bases map to TRBD1. This CDR3 spans 18 amino acids. J lost 1 base, V lost 4 bases, and 8 bases had no gene match. The germline V gene has CDR1 SEHNR and CDR2 FQNEAQ (reference sequence).

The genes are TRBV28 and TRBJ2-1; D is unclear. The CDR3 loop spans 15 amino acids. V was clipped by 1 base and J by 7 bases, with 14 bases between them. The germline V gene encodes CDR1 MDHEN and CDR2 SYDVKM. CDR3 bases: TGTGCCAGCAGTTTATATAGCATCCTGAAAAATGAGCAGTTCTTC. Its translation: CASSLYSILKNEQFF.

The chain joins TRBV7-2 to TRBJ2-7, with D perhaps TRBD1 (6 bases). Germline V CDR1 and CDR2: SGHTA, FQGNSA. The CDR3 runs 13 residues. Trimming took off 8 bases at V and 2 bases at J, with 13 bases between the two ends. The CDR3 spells CASRPGHPYEQYF. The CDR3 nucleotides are TGTGCCAGCCGCCCGGGACACCCCTACGAGCAGTACTTC.

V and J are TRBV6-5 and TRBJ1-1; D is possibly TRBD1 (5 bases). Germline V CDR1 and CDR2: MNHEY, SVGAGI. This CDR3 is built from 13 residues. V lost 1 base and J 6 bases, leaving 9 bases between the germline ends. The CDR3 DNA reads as TGTGCCAGCAGTTACTATCGGGGGGCTGAAGCTTTCTTT. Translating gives CASSYYRGAEAFF.

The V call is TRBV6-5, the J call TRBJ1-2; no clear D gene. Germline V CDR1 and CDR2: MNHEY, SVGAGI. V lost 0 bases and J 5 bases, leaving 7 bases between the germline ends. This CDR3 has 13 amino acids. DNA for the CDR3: TGTGCCAGCAGTTACTCAGGGAGATATGGCTACACCTTC. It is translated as CASSYSGRYGYTF.

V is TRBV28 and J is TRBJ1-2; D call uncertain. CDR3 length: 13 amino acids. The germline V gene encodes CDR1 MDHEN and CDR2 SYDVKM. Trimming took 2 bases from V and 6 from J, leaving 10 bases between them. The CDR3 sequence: CASSLGPGDGYTF. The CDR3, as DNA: TGTGCCAGCAGTTTAGGCCCCGGGGATGGCTACACCTTC.

The CDR3 DNA reads TGTGCCAGCAGCAAGACAGGGTTTTGGCGTTCACCCCTCCACTTT. It yields the protein CASSKTGFWRSPLHF. This chain links TRBV5-4 with TRBJ1-6, with TRBD1 matching over 7 bases. CDR3 length equals 15 residues. J lost 9 bases, V lost 4 bases, and 10 bases had no gene match. In germline, CDR1 is SGHNT, CDR2 YYREEE (reference sequence). Filled out from reference TRBV5-4 and TRBJ1-6, the complete variable domain reads ETGVTQSPTHLIKTRGQQVTLRCSSQSGHNTVSWYQQALGQGPQFIFQYYREEENGRGNFPPRFSGLQFPNYSSELNVNALELDDSALYLCASSKTGFWRSPLHFGNGTRLTVT.

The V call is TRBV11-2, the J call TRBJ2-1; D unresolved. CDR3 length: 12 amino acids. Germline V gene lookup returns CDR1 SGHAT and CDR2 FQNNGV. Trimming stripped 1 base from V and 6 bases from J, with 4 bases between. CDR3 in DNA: TGTGCCAGCAGCTTAGCGCGCAATGAGCAGTTCTTC. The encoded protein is CASSLARNEQFF. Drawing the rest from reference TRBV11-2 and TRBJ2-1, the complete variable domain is EAGVAQSPRYKIIEKRQSVAFWCNPISGHATLYWYQQILGQGPKLLIQFQNNGVVDDSQLPKDRFSAERLKGVDSTLKIQPAKLEDSAVYLCASSLARNEQFFGPGTRLTVL.

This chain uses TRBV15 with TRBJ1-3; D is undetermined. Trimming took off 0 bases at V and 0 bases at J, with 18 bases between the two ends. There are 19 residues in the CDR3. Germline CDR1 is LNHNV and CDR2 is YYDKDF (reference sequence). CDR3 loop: CATSREASLIPSSGNTIYF. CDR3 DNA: TGTGCCACCAGCAGAGAAGCCTCGTTGATACCTTCCTCTGGAAACACCATATATTTT.